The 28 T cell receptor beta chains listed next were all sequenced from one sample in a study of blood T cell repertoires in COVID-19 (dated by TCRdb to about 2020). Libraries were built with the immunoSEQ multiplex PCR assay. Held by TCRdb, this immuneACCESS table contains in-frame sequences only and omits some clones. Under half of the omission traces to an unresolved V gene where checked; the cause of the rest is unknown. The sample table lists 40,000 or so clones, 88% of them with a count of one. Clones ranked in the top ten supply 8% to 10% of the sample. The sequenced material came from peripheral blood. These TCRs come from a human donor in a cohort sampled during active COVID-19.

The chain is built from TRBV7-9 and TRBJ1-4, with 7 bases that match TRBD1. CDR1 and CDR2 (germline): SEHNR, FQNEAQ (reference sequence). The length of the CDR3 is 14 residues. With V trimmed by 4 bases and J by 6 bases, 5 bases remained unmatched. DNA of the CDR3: TGTGCCAGCAGCTCCGGGACAGCTGATGAAAAACTGTTTTTT. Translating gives CASSSGTADEKLFF.

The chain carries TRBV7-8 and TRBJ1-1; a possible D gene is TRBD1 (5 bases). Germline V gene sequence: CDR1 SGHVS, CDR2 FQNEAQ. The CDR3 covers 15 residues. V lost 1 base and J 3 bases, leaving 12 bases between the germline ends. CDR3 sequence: CASSLDGGGDTEAFF. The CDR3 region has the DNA TGTGCCAGCAGCTTAGACGGGGGTGGGGACACTGAAGCTTTCTTT.

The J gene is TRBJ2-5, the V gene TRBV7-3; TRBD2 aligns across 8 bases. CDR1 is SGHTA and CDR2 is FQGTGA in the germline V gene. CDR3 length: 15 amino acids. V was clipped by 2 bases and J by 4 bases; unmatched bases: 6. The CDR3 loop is CASSLFGGAGETQYF. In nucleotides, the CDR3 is TGTGCCAGCAGCTTATTCGGGGGGGCAGGAGAGACCCAGTACTTC.

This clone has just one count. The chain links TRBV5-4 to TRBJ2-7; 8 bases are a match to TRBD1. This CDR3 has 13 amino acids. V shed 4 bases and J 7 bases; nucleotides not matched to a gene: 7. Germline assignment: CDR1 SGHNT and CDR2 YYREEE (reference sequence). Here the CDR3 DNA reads TGTGCCAGCAGCCAAACAGGGGGGAGTGAGCAGTACTTC. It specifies CASSQTGGSEQYF. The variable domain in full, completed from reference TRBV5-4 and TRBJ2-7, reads ETGVTQSPTHLIKTRGQQVTLRCSSQSGHNTVSWYQQALGQGPQFIFQYYREEENGRGNFPPRFSGLQFPNYSSELNVNALELDDSALYLCASSQTGGSEQYFGPGTRLTVT.

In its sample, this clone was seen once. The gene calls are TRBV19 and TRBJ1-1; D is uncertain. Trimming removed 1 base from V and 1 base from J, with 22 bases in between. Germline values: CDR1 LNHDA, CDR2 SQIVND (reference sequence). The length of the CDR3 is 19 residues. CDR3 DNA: TGTGCCAGTAGTATAGGGACTCAAGGGTTCGAGGGTTCGAACACTGAAGCTTTCTTT. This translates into CASSIGTQGFEGSNTEAFF.

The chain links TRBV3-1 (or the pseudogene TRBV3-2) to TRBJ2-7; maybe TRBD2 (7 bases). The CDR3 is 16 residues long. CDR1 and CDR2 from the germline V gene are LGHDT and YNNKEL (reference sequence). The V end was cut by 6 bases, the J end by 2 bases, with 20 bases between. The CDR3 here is CASSRLGGGAAYEQYF. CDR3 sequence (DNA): TGTGCCAGCAGTAGACTGGGTGGGGGGGCCGCCTACGAGCAGTACTTC.

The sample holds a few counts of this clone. DNA for the CDR3: TGCGCCAGCAGCCAAGACTCCGGGACTAGCGTACCGAACACCGGGGAGCTGTTTTTT. This gives the protein CASSQDSGTSVPNTGELFF. The chain carries TRBV4-1 and TRBJ2-2; 10 positions agree with TRBD2. This CDR3 has 19 amino acids. Germline CDR1 is MGHRA and CDR2 is YSYEKL. After removal of 0 bases from V and 0 bases from J, the junction contained 7 bases not matched to a gene.

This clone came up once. The CDR3 region has the DNA TGTGCCAGTAGTAGCCGGACAGGGAGGCAGCCCCAGCATTTT. Translating it yields CASSSRTGRQPQHF. The chain has TRBV19 and TRBJ1-5; 8 bases fit TRBD1. J gave up 7 bases and V 4 bases, and 6 bases lay outside the gene matches. Germline lookup yields CDR1 LNHDA and CDR2 SQIVND (reference sequence). The CDR3 is 14 residues long. Together with reference TRBV19 and TRBJ1-5, the CDR3 gives the full variable domain: DGGITQSPKYLFRKEGQNVTLSCEQNLNHDAMYWYRQDPGQGLRLIYYSQIVNDFQKGDIAEGYSVSREKKESFPLTVTSAQKNPTAFYLCASSSRTGRQPQHFGDGTRLSIL.

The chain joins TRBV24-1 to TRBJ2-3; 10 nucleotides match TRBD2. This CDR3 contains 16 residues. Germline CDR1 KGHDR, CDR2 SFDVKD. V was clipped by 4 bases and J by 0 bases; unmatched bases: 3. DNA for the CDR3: TGTGCCACCAGTGACCGGACTAGCGGTAGCACAGATACGCAGTATTTT. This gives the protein CATSDRTSGSTDTQYF.

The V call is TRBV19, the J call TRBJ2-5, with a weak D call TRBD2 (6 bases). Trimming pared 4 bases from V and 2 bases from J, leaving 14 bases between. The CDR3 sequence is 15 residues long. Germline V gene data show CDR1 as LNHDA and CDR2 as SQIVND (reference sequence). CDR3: CASSTAGTPQETQYF. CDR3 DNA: TGTGCCAGTAGTACGGCCGGGACTCCGCAAGAGACCCAGTACTTC.

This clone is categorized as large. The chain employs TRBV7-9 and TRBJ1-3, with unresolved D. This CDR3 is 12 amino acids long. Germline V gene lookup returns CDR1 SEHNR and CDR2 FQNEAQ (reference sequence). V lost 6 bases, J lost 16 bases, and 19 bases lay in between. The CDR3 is CASRKSGFHDYF. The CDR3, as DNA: TGTGCCAGCAGAAAAAGCGGGTTTCATGACTATTTT.

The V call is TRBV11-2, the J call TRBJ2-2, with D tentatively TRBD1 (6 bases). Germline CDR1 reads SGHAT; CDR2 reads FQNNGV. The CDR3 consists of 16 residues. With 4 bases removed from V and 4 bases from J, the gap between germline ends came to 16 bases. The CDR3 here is CASSSSGQPGTGELFF. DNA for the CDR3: TGTGCCAGCAGCTCGTCCGGACAGCCCGGCACCGGGGAGCTGTTTTTT.

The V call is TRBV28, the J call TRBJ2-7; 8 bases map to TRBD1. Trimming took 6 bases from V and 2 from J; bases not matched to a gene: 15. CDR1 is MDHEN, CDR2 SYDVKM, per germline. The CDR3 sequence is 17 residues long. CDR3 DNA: TGTGCCAGCAGACCCTTGGGCCAGGGGGCCGGGACCTACGAGCAGTACTTC. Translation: CASRPLGQGAGTYEQYF.

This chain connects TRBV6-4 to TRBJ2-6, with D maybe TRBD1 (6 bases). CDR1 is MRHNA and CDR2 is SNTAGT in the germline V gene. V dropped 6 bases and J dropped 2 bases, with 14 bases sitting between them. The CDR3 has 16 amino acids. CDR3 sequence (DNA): TGTGCCAGCAGGAACAGGGTCTTAGCTGGGGCCAACGTCCTGACTTTC. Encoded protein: CASRNRVLAGANVLTF.

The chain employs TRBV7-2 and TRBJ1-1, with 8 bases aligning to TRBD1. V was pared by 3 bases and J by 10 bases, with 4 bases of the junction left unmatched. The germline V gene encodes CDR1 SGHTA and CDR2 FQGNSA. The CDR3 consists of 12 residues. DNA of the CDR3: TGTGCCAGCAGCTTTAGGACAGGGAGAGCTTTCTTT. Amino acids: CASSFRTGRAFF.

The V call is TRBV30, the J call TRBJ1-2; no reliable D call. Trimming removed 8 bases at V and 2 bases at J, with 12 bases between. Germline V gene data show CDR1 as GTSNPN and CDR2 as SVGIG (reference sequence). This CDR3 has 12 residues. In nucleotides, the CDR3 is TGTGCCACGCACCTACGAAACTATGGCTACACCTTC. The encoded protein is CATHLRNYGYTF.

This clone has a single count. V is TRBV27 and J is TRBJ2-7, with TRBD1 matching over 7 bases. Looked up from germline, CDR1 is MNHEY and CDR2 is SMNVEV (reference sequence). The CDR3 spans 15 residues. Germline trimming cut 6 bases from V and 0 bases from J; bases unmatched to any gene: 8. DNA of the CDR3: TGTGCCAGCAGGCTAAAGGGGGCTAGCTCCTACGAGCAGTACTTC. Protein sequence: CASRLKGASSYEQYF.

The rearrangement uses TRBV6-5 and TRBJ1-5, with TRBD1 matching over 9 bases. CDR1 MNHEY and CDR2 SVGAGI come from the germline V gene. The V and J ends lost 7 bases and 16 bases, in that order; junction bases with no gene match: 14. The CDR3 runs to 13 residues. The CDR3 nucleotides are TGTGCCAGCACCTTCCCTACGGGACAGGGATTACATTTT. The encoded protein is CASTFPTGQGLHF.

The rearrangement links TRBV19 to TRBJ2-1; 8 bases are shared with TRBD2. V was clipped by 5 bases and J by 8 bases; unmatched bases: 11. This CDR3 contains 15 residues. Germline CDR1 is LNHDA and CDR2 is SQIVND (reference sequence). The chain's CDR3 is CASSYGMREVYEQFF. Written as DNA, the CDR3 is TGTGCCAGTAGTTACGGGATGCGGGAGGTCTATGAGCAGTTCTTC.

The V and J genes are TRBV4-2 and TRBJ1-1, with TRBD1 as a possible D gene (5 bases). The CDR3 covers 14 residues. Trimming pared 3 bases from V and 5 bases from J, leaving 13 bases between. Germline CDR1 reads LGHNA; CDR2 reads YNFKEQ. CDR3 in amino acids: CASSQPGGETEAFF. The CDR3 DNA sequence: TGTGCCAGCAGCCAGCCGGGGGGAGAAACTGAAGCTTTCTTT.

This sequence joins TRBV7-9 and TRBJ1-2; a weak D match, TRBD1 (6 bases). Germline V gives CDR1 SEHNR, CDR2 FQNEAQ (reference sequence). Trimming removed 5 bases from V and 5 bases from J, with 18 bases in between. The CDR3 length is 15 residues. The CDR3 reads CASSRETGRAYGYTF. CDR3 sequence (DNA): TGTGCCAGCAGCCGAGAGACAGGCCGAGCGTATGGCTACACCTTC.

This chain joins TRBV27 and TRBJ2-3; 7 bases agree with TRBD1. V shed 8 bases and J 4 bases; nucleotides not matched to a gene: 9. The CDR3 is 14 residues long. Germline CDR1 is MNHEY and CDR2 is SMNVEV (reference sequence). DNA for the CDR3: TGTGCCAGCTCCAGAGACAGGGCCCCAGATACGCAGTATTTT. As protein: CASSRDRAPDTQYF.

The CDR3 DNA is TGTGCCAGCACCCCTCGGGGGATGCTGTCGGGCGAGCAGTACTTC. It translates to CASTPRGMLSGEQYF. The chain combines TRBV6-5 with TRBJ2-7; a weak D match, TRBD2 (6 bases). V was clipped by 7 bases and J by 6 bases, with 22 bases between them. CDR1 is MNHEY, CDR2 SVGAGI, per germline. This CDR3 spans 15 amino acids.

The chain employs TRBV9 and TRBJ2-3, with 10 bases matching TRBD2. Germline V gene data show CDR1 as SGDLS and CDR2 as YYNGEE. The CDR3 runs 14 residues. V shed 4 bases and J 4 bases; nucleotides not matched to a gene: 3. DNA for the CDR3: TGTGCCAGCAGCCTAGCGGGAGTTGCAGATACGCAGTATTTT. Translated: CASSLAGVADTQYF.

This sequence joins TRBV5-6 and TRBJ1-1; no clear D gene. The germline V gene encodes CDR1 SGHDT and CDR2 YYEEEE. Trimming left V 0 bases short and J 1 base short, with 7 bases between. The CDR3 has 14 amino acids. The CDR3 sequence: CASSLEGGNTEAFF. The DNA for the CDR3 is TGTGCCAGCAGCTTGGAGGGAGGGAACACTGAAGCTTTCTTT.

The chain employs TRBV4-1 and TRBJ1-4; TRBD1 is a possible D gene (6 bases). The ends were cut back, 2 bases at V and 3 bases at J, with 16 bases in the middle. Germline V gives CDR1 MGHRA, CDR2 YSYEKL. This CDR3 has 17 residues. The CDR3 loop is CASSQPKGGGSNEKLFF. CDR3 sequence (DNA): TGCGCCAGCAGCCAACCTAAGGGAGGGGGTTCTAATGAAAAACTGTTTTTT.

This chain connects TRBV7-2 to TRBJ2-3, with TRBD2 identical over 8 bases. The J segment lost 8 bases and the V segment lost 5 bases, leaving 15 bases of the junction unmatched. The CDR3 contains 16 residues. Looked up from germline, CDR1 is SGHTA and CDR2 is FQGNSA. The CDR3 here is CASSPIAGRRFGTQYF. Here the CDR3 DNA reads TGTGCCAGCAGCCCCATAGCGGGGCGACGTTTCGGTACGCAGTATTTT.

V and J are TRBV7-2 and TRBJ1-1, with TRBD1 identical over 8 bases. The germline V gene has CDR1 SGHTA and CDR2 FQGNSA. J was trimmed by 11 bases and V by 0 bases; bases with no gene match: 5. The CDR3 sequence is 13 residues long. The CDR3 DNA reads TGTGCCAGCAGCTTAGCGGGACAGGTTAGGGCTTTCTTT. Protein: CASSLAGQVRAFF.